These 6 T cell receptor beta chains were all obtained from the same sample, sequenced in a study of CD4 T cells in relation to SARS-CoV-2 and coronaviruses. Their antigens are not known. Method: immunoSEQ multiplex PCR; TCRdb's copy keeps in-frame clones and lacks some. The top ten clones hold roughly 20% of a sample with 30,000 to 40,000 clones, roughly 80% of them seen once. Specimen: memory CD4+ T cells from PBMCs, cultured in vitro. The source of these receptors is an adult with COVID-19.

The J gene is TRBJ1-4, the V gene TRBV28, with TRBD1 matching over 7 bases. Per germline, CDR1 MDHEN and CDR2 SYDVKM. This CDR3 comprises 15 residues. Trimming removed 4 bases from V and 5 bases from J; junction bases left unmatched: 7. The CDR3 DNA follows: TGTGCCAGCAGTTATGGGGACAGCTCGAATGAAAAACTGTTTTTT. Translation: CASSYGDSSNEKLFF.

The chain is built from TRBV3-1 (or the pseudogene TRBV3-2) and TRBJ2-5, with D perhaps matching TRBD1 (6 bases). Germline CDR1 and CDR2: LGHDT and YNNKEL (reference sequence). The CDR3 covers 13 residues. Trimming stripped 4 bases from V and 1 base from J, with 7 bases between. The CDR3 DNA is TGTGCCAGCAGCCGGGACACCCAAGAGACCCAGTACTTC. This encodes CASSRDTQETQYF.

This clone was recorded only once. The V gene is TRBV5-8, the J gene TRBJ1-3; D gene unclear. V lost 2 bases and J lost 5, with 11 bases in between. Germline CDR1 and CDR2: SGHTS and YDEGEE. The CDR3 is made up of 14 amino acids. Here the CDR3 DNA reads TGTGCCAGCAGCTTTGCCAACAGAAGAAACACCATATATTTT. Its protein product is CASSFANRRNTIYF.

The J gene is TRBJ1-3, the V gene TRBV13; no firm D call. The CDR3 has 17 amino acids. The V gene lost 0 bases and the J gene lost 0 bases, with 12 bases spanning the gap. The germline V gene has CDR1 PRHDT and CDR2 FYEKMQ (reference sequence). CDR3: CASSLGYGRPSGNTIYF. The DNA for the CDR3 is TGTGCCAGCAGCTTAGGATATGGACGGCCCTCTGGAAACACCATATATTTT.

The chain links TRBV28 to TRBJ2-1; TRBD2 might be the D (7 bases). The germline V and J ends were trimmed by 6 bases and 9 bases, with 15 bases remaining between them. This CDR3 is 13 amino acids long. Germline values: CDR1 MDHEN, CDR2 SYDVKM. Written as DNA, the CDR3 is TGTGCCAGCAGCATGGGGGGGCTGAGTGAGCAGTTCTTC. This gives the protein CASSMGGLSEQFF.

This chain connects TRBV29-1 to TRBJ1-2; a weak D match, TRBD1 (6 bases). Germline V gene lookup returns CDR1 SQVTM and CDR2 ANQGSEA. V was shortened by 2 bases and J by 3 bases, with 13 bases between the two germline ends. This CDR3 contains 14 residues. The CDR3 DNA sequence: TGCAGCGTTGAATTTACAGGGTTAGACTATGGCTACACCTTC. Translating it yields CSVEFTGLDYGYTF.